Presented here are 19 T cell receptor beta chains from one specimen sequenced in a study of blood T cell repertoires in COVID-19. Profiled with immunoSEQ multiplex PCR; TCRdb holds only in-frame clones, not every one. The sample carries approximately 240,000 clones, around 91% recorded once. Material: PBMCs or T cells enriched from blood (not recorded which). The receptors originated from a woman aged 18-30 years in a cohort exposed to, infected with or recovered from COVID-19 (not recorded which).

The CDR3 is CASSPRTAPYEQYF. DNA of the CDR3: TGTGCCAGCAGCCCAAGGACAGCCCCCTACGAGCAGTACTTC. The chain has TRBV7-9 and TRBJ2-7; weak D call: TRBD1 (6 bases). Per germline, CDR1 SEHNR and CDR2 FQNEAQ (reference sequence). The CDR3 length is 14 residues. The V gene lost 5 bases and the J gene lost 2 bases, with 13 bases spanning the gap.

V and J are TRBV19 and TRBJ1-5; D is possibly TRBD1 (6 bases). CDR1 and CDR2 from the germline V gene are LNHDA and SQIVND (reference sequence). The CDR3 spans 15 residues. The V gene lost 3 bases and the J gene lost 3 bases, with 12 bases spanning the gap. The CDR3 spells CASSILGQNNQPQHF. The DNA of the CDR3 is TGTGCCAGTAGTATCCTTGGACAGAACAATCAGCCCCAGCATTTT.

The genes are TRBV9 and TRBJ2-2; D is unclear. The CDR3 contains 13 residues. V was trimmed by 2 bases and J by 6 bases, leaving 8 bases between them. Per the germline V gene, CDR1 is SGDLS and CDR2 is YYNGEE. The CDR3 is CASSVAFSGELFF. DNA for the CDR3: TGTGCCAGCAGCGTGGCCTTCTCCGGGGAGCTGTTTTTT.

The chain uses TRBV11-1 and TRBJ1-5; 10 bases map to TRBD1. Germline assignment: CDR1 SGHAT and CDR2 FQDESV (reference sequence). With 4 bases clipped from V and 10 bases from J, the junction kept 4 bases outside the gene matches. This CDR3 comprises 13 residues. CDR3 in amino acids: CASSSGTGEPQHF. As DNA, the CDR3 is TGTGCCAGCAGCTCGGGGACAGGGGAACCCCAGCATTTT.

The chain combines TRBV19 with TRBJ2-3; 8 nucleotides align to TRBD1. The V segment lost 7 bases and the J segment 5 bases; nucleotides outside the gene matches: 11. CDR3 length: 15 residues. CDR1 LNHDA and CDR2 SQIVND come from the germline V gene (reference sequence). The CDR3 nucleotides are TGTGCCAGTACGTTCAGACCAGGGGGCAGAGATACGCAGTATTTT. Translation gives CASTFRPGGRDTQYF.

V and J are TRBV19 and TRBJ1-6; D call uncertain. The CDR3 has 14 amino acids. V lost 8 bases, J lost 14 bases, and 22 bases lay in between. Germline CDR1 reads LNHDA; CDR2 reads SQIVND (reference sequence). Written as DNA, the CDR3 is TGTGCCAGTGAACACAGAAACCCATTTTTCACCCTCCACTTT. Translated, it gives CASEHRNPFFTLHF.

J is TRBJ2-5 and V is TRBV11-2; D not certain. This CDR3 is 13 amino acids long. Germline V gene lookup returns CDR1 SGHAT and CDR2 FQNNGV. Trimming stripped 5 bases from V and 2 bases from J, with 9 bases between. CDR3 sequence reads: CASSPGSQETQYF. DNA of the CDR3: TGTGCCAGCAGCCCAGGCTCTCAAGAGACCCAGTACTTC.

This clone was counted once. This chain joins TRBV29-1 and TRBJ1-2; D gene ambiguous. The CDR3 is 12 residues long. Germline loops: CDR1 SQVTM, CDR2 ANQGSEA. V lost 2 bases and J lost 2, with 6 bases in between. The CDR3 nucleotides are TGCAGCGTTGAACGGGGAAACTATGGCTACACCTTC. Residues: CSVERGNYGYTF.

The J gene is TRBJ2-1, the V gene TRBV5-5; weak D call: TRBD2 (6 bases). Trimming shortened V by 4 bases and J by 4 bases, and 21 bases separated the two germline ends. The CDR3 is 17 residues long. The germline CDR1 and CDR2 sequences are SGHKS and YYEKEE (reference sequence). The CDR3 coding sequence is TGTGCCAGCAGCCGAGGCCCGCCGGGACTGGATTACAATGAGCAGTTCTTC. The encoded protein is CASSRGPPGLDYNEQFF.

Only one count was recorded for this clone. The V call is TRBV9, the J call TRBJ2-3; 7 bases fit TRBD2. V shed 2 bases, J shed 2 bases, and the junction held 5 bases outside the gene matches. CDR3 length: 15 residues. Germline loops: CDR1 SGDLS, CDR2 YYNGEE. The CDR3 bases are TGTGCCAGCAGCGTCTTTGCGGGGGACACAGATACGCAGTATTTT. This translates into CASSVFAGDTDTQYF.

The chain joins TRBV28 to TRBJ2-7; TRBD2 aligns across 8 bases. Per germline, CDR1 MDHEN and CDR2 SYDVKM. V dropped 9 bases and J dropped 4; count of bases not matched to a gene: 8. The CDR3 extends over 13 amino acids. CDR3 protein: CASLAGGTYEQYF. The DNA for the CDR3 is TGTGCCAGTTTGGCGGGGGGAACGTACGAGCAGTACTTC. The variable domain in full, with the rest retrieved from reference TRBV28 and TRBJ2-7, is DVKVTQSSRYLVKRTGEKVFLECVQDMDHENMFWYRQDPGLGLRLIYFSYDVKMKEKGDIPEGYSVSREKKERFSLILESASTNQTSMYLCASLAGGTYEQYFGPGTRLTVT.

The V gene is TRBV6-6, the J gene TRBJ1-6, with D unclear. This CDR3 region has 16 residues. Per germline, CDR1 MNHNY and CDR2 SVGAGI (reference sequence). Trimming pared 0 bases from V and 5 bases from J, leaving 11 bases between. This chain's CDR3 is CASSYSTRVDNSPLHF. CDR3 in DNA: TGTGCCAGCAGTTACTCGACGAGGGTAGATAATTCACCCCTCCACTTT.

The chain is built from TRBV11-3 and TRBJ2-3, with D possibly TRBD2 on 7 matching bases. The CDR3 covers 15 residues. V was cut by 6 bases and J by 5 bases, with 18 bases left in between. The germline V gene has CDR1 SGHNT and CDR2 YENEEA. CDR3 region: CASSTGLRERDTQYF. For the CDR3, the DNA is TGTGCCAGCAGTACAGGGTTGCGGGAGAGAGATACGCAGTATTTT.

V usage is TRBV11-3 and J usage is TRBJ1-6, with 10 bases lining up with TRBD1. The V gene's germline CDR1 is SGHNT and CDR2 YENEEA. V gave up 0 bases and J gave up 0 bases; unmatched junction bases: 5. The length of the CDR3 is 19 residues. The CDR3 loop is CASSLDPGQGSSYNSPLHF. In nucleotides, the CDR3 is TGTGCCAGCAGCTTAGATCCGGGACAGGGGAGCTCCTATAATTCACCCCTCCACTTT. Variable domain in full (rest from reference TRBV11-3 and TRBJ1-6): EAGVVQSPRYKIIEKKQPVAFWCNPISGHNTLYWYLQNLGQGPELLIRYENEEAVDDSQLPKDRFSAERLKGVDSTLKIQPAELGDSAVYLCASSLDPGQGSSYNSPLHFGNGTRLTVT.

The chain links TRBV9 to TRBJ2-2; a possible D gene is TRBD2 (7 bases). Germline-derived CDR1 and CDR2 are SGDLS and YYNGEE. Trimming pared 0 bases from V and 0 bases from J, leaving 9 bases between. This CDR3 is 16 amino acids long. The CDR3 DNA follows: TGTGCCAGCAGCGTAGCGGGGGGCTCGAACACCGGGGAGCTGTTTTTT. Its protein is CASSVAGGSNTGELFF. The full variable domain, completed using reference TRBV9 and TRBJ2-2, is DSGVTQTPKHLITATGQRVTLRCSPRSGDLSVYWYQQSLDQGLQFLIQYYNGEERAKGNILERFSAQQFPDLHSELNLSSLELGDSALYFCASSVAGGSNTGELFFGEGSRLTVL.

In its sample, this clone was seen once. Written as DNA, the CDR3 is TGTGCCAGCAGTGAGGGAGGTATGACCGGGGCTGGCTACACCTTC. Amino acids: CASSEGGMTGAGYTF. This rearrangement joins TRBV2 to TRBJ1-2; TRBD1 is a possible D gene (5 bases). Trimming pared 3 bases from V and 7 bases from J, leaving 18 bases between. Germline V gene lookup returns CDR1 SNHLY and CDR2 FYNNEI. The CDR3 loop spans 15 amino acids.

The V call is TRBV7-9, the J call TRBJ1-2; D gene ambiguous. This CDR3 is built from 14 residues. Trimming pared 2 bases from V and 8 bases from J, leaving 15 bases between. The V gene's germline CDR1 is SEHNR and CDR2 FQNEAQ (reference sequence). CDR3 protein: CASSLLASLLGYTF. CDR3 sequence (DNA): TGTGCCAGCAGCTTATTAGCCAGCCTCTTGGGCTACACCTTC.

The rearrangement joins TRBV6-5 to TRBJ2-7; D might be TRBD2 (6 bases). Per the germline V gene, CDR1 is MNHEY and CDR2 is SVGAGI. Trimming removed 6 bases from V and 13 bases from J, with 19 bases in between. This CDR3 has 12 amino acids. The CDR3 DNA sequence: TGTGCCAGCAGCGCCTGGCGGGATACCTACTACTTC. This codes for CASSAWRDTYYF.

The gene calls are TRBV5-4 and TRBJ2-5; 11 nucleotides line up with TRBD2. Germline V CDR1 and CDR2: SGHNT, YYREEE (reference sequence). V lost 4 bases and J lost 4; bases outside the gene matches: 15. The CDR3 has 18 residues. The CDR3 is CASSQDSGTSGLGETQYF. The CDR3 nucleotides are TGTGCCAGCAGCCAAGATTCCGGGACTAGCGGATTAGGAGAGACCCAGTACTTC.